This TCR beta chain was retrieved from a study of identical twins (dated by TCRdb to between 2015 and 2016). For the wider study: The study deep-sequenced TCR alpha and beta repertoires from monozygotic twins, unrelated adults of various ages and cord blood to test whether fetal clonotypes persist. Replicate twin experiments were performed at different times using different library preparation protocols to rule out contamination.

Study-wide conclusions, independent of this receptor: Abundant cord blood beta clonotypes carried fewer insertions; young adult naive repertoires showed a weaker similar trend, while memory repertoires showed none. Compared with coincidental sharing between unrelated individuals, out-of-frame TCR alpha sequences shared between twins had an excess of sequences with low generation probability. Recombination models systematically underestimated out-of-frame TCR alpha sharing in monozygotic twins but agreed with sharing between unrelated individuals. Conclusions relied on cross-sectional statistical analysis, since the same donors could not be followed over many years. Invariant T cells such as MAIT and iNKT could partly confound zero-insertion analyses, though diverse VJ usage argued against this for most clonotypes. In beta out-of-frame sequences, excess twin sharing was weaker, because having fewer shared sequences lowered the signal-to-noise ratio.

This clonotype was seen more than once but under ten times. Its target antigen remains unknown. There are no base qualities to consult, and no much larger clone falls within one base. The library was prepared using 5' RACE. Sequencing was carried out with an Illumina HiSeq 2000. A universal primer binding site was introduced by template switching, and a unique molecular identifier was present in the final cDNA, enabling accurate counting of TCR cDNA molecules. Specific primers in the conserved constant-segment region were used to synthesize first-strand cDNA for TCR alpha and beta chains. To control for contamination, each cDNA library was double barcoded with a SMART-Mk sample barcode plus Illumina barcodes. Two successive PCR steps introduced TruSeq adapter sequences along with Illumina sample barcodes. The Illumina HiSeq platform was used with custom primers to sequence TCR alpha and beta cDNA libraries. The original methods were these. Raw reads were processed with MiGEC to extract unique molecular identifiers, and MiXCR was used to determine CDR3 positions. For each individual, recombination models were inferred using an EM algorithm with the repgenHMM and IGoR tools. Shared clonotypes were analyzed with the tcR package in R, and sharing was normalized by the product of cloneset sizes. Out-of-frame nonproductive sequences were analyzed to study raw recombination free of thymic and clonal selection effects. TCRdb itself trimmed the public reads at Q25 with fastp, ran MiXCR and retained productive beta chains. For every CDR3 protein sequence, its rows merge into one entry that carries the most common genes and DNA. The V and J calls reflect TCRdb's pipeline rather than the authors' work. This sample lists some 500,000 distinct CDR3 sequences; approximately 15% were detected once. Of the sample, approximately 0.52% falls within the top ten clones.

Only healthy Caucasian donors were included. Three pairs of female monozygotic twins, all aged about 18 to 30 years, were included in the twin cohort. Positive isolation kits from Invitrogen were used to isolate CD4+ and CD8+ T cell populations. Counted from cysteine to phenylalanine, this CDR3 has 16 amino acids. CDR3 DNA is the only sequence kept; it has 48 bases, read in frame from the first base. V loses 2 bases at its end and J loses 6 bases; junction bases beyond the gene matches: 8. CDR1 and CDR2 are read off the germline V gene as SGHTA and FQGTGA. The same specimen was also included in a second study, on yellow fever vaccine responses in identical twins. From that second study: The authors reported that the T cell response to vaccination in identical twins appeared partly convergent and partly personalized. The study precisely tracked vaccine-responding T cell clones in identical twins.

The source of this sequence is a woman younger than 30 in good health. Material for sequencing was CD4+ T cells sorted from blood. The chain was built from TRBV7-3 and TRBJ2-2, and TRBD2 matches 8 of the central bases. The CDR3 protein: CASSLRPLAEAGELFF. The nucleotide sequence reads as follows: TGTGCCAGCAGCTTACGGCCACTAGCGGAAGCCGGGGAGCTGTTTTTT.